The next 9 T cell receptor beta chains were all read from a single sample in a study of response to subunit inactivated influenza vaccine. TCRdb analysed the RT-PCR reads with MiXCR anew, one entry per CDR3 protein. The sample carries approximately 700,000 distinct CDR3 sequences, about 15% recorded once. Here the sequenced sample was PBMCs from blood, taken around 14 days before vaccination. The source of these receptors is a man aged 45-65 years who received an inactivated influenza vaccine.

This clonotype was seen ten or more times. The chain links TRBV5-6 to TRBJ2-1; D may be TRBD2 (5 bases). V was clipped by 2 bases and J by 4 bases, with 7 bases between them. This CDR3 spans 13 amino acids. Germline CDR1 SGHDT, CDR2 YYEEEE. CDR3 region: CASSLPGYNEQFF. The CDR3, as DNA: TGTGCCAGCAGCTTACCGGGATACAATGAGCAGTTCTTC.

In this sample, this clonotype turned up a few times. This chain uses TRBV2 with TRBJ2-1; D might be TRBD2 (5 bases). This CDR3 contains 16 residues. CDR1 and CDR2 (germline): SNHLY, FYNNEI. Between the trimmed V and J ends, which lost 4 bases and 4 bases, there was a span of 17 bases. This CDR3 is CASSVSAGYDYNEQFF. The CDR3 nucleotides are TGTGCCAGCAGTGTTTCCGCGGGTTACGATTACAATGAGCAGTTCTTC.

The rearrangement uses TRBV20-1 and TRBJ1-3, with TRBD1 matching over 11 bases. Per the germline V gene, CDR1 is DFQATT and CDR2 is SNEGSKA (reference sequence). Germline trimming cut 3 bases from V and 4 bases from J; bases unmatched to any gene: 8. CDR3 length: 16 residues. CDR3 DNA sequence: TGCAGTGCTAGTCCAGGACAGGGGGCATCAGGAAACACCATATATTTT. It is translated as CSASPGQGASGNTIYF.

The V gene is TRBV20-1, the J gene TRBJ1-5, with D tentatively TRBD1 (5 bases). V was clipped by 8 bases and J by 7 bases, with 18 bases between them. CDR3 length: 13 residues. CDR1 is DFQATT, CDR2 SNEGSKA, per germline (reference sequence). As DNA, the CDR3 is TGCAGTACCCACCGGGGGGTTGGCCAGCCCCAGCATTTT. Protein: CSTHRGVGQPQHF.

This clonotype has a count of ten or more. V is TRBV30 and J is TRBJ2-2; D may be TRBD1 (7 bases). This CDR3 contains 14 residues. Trimming stripped 6 bases from V and 0 bases from J, with 11 bases between. Germline assignment: CDR1 GTSNPN and CDR2 SVGIG (reference sequence). In nucleotides, the CDR3 is TGTGCCTGCAGGGGGGACACGAACACCGGGGAGCTGTTTTTT. Translating it yields CACRGDTNTGELFF.

This chain connects TRBV18 to TRBJ2-7, with TRBD1 as a possible D gene (5 bases). V shed 5 bases and J shed 6 bases, with 17 bases lying between them. The CDR3 runs 14 residues. The germline CDR1 and CDR2 sequences are KGHSH and LQKENI. Here the CDR3 reads CASSAVTVPGEQYF. Here the CDR3 DNA reads TGTGCCAGCTCAGCGGTGACAGTGCCGGGCGAGCAGTACTTC.

This clonotype was detected ten times or more. The chain carries TRBV12-3 or TRBV12-4 and TRBJ1-4, with D tentatively TRBD1 (6 bases). The CDR3 covers 14 residues. The germline V and J ends were trimmed by 4 bases and 11 bases, with 17 bases remaining between them. The CDR3, as DNA: TGTGCCAGCAGTTACAGGGTCTCCGGAGGGAAACTGTTTTTT. Its translation is CASSYRVSGGKLFF.

CDR3 sequence: CSVAKGARTGELFF. The CDR3 DNA reads TGCAGCGTTGCTAAGGGGGCGAGAACCGGGGAGCTGTTTTTT. J is TRBJ2-2 and V is TRBV29-1; 7 nucleotides match TRBD1. J lost 5 bases, V lost 4 bases, and 7 bases had no gene match. Germline lookup yields CDR1 SQVTM and CDR2 ANQGSEA. The CDR3 extends over 14 amino acids.

The chain is built from TRBV20-1 and TRBJ2-5; D is ambiguous. CDR1 is DFQATT, CDR2 SNEGSKA, per germline (reference sequence). This CDR3 is built from 14 residues. V dropped 0 bases and J dropped 2 bases, with 10 bases sitting between them. The chain's CDR3 is CSARDISQQETQYF. Here the CDR3 DNA reads TGCAGTGCTAGAGATATTTCACAGCAAGAGACCCAGTACTTC.